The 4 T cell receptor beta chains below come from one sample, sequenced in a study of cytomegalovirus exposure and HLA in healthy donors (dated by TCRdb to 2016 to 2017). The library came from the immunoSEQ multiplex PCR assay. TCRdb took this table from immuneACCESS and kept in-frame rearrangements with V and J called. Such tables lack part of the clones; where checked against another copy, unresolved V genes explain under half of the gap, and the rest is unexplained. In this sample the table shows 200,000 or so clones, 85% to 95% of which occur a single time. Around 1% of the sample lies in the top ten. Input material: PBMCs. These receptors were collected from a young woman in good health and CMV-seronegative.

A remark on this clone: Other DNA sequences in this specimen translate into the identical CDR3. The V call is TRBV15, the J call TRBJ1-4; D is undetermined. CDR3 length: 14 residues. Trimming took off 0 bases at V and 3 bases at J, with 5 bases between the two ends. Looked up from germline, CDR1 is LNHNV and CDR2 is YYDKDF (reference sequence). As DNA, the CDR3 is TGTGCCACCAGCAGAGATCGGGCTAATGAAAAACTGTTTTTT. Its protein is CATSRDRANEKLFF.

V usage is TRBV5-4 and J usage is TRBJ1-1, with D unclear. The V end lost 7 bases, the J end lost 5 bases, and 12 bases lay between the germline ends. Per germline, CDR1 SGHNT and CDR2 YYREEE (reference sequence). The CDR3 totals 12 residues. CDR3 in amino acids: CASGQISTEAFF. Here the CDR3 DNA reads TGTGCCAGCGGGCAGATTAGTACTGAAGCTTTCTTT.

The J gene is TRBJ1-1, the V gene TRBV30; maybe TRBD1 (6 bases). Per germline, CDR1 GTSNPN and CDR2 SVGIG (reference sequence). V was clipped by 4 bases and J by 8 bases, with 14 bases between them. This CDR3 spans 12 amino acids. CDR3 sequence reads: CAWKQGSAEAFF. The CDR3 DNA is TGTGCCTGGAAACAGGGATCGGCGGAAGCTTTCTTT.

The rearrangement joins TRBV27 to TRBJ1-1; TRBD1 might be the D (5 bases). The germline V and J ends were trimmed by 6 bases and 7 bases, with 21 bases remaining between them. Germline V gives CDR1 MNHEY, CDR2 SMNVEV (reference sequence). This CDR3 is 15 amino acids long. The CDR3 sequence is CASSRKRRDRNEAFF. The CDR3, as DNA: TGTGCCAGCAGCCGGAAACGCAGGGATCGAAATGAAGCTTTCTTT.